This TCR beta chain originates from a study of OX40 agonist ivuxolimab in advanced cancers. About the research overall: Aged about 23 to 80 with a mean of about 63 years, they were around 85% male.

Germline V gene sequence: CDR1 SEHNR, CDR2 FQNEAQ (reference sequence). Trimming stripped 0 bases from V and 2 bases from J, with 8 bases between. The CDR3 is 15 residues long. Prior autoimmune disease or systemic immunosuppression barred patients. Broader study findings: The CD4+ and CD8+ T cells in the blood had expanded clonally by week 6 at 0.1 to 3.0 mg/kg.

TCRdb keeps only in-frame clones here, not all; method: immunoSEQ multiplex PCR. The sample gives some 120,000 clones, around 92% of which show up once; under 0.95% is in the top ten. In regard to this clone: Antigen specificity is unknown.

This TCR was sampled from an adult with an advanced solid tumor such as melanoma, head and neck, liver or kidney cancer. The source was CD4+ or CD8+ T cells sorted from blood, collected in a trial of the OX40 agonist ivuxolimab. The V gene is TRBV7-9, the J gene TRBJ2-1; a possible D gene is TRBD1 (6 bases). CDR3 sequence (DNA): TGTGCCAGCAGCTTAGCAGGGGGTCCCTACAATGAGCAGTTCTTC. Translation gives CASSLAGGPYNEQFF. Full variable domain (missing parts from reference TRBV7-9 and TRBJ2-1): DTGVSQNPRHKITKRGQNVTFRCDPISEHNRLYWYRQTLGQGPEFLTYFQNEAQLEKSRLLSDRFSAERPKGSFSTLEIQRTEQGDSAMYLCASSLAGGPYNEQFFGPGTRLTVL.